The TCR beta chain under discussion was sequenced for a study of cytomegalovirus exposure and HLA in healthy donors. In the study overall: Of over 350 genotyped donors, roughly 81% grouped in the Caucasian-associated ancestry cluster.

A word on this clone: The antigen is not known.

V was clipped by 6 bases and J by 1 base; unmatched bases: 3. CDR3 length: 15 residues. Germline CDR1 SNHLY, CDR2 FYNNEI. Study-level results: Previously analyzed data showed that most TCR beta V segments were productive at a frequency of about 90% or about 30%.

Vbeta (60) and Jbeta (13) primers were used in the PCR. Libraries were prepared by immunoSEQ multiplex PCR; TCRdb keeps only in-frame clonotypes and omits some of them. Among some 120,000 clones, roughly two thirds were seen once, and the ten largest hold around 1.6%. This chain uses TRBV2 with TRBJ2-3; 11 positions agree with TRBD1. Material: PBMCs. This TCR was sampled from a man aged 30 to 39 in good health and CMV-seropositive. The CDR3 nucleotides are TGTGCCAGCAGGGGACAGGGGGTTGGCACAGATACGCAGTATTTT. Translated: CASRGQGVGTDTQYF.